This entry describes one T cell receptor beta chain. Antigen: not known. The repertoire was sequenced with immunoSEQ multiplex PCR; TCRdb's copy has only in-frame clones and lacks some. Here the sample spans 190,000 or so clones, roughly four fifths being singletons. These data originate in a study of cytomegalovirus exposure and HLA in healthy donors. In the study overall: The 90 to 150 validation repertoires used the same platform as the approximately 700 first-cohort repertoires (as reported by a later analysis).

The CDR3 is 15 residues long. Losses at the gene ends were 4 bases for V and 7 bases for J; bases not matched to a gene: 8. Germline CDR1 is LGHNA and CDR2 is YSLEER. Study-wide results and limits: The study flagged some 170 TCR beta chains as cytomegalovirus-associated. Specific recognition of CMV antigens was confirmed in vitro for a few chains (all CMV-associated).

The chain combines TRBV4-3 with TRBJ2-2; 8 bases match TRBD1. The sequencing sample was made of PBMCs. The receptor's source is a woman between 18 and 30 years old in good health and CMV-seropositive. The chain's CDR3 is CASSLRAGGNGELFF. Here the CDR3 DNA reads TGCGCCAGCAGCCTTAGGGCAGGGGGCAACGGGGAGCTGTTTTTT.